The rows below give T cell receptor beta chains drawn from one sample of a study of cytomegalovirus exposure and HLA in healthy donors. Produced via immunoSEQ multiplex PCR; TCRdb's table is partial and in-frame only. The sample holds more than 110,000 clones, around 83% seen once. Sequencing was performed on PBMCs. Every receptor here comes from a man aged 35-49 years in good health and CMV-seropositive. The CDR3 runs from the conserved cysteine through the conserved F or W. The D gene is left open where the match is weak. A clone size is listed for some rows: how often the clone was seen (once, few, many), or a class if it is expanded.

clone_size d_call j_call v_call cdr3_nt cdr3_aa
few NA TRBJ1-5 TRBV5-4 TGTGCCAGCAGCGACGGACCGGGGAGCAATCAGCCCCAGCATTTT CASSDGPGSNQPQHF
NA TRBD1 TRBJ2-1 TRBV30 TGTGCCTGGAATGGACAGGGCGATGGGAATGAGCAGTTCTTC CAWNGQGDGNEQFF
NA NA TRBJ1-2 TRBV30 TGTGCCTGGAGTCCGTTACAAAACTATGGCTACACCTTC CAWSPLQNYGYTF
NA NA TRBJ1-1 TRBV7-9 TGTTCCAGCGTATCGACAGGTATGAACACTGAAGCTTTCTTT CSSVSTGMNTEAFF
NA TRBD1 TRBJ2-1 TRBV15 TGTGCCACCAGCAGAGACGGGACAGGGGGCTACAATGAGCAGTTCTTC CATSRDGTGGYNEQFF
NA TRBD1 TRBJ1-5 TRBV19 TGTGCCAGTAGTACGGGGACAGGGCGCAATCAGCCCCAGCATTTT CASSTGTGRNQPQHF
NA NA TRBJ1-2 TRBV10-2 TGCGCCAGCAGTGAGTCACGGCGGGGGAACTATGGCTACACCTTC CASSESRRGNYGYTF
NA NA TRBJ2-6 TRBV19 TGTGCCAGTAGTAAGACAGTCGCAGGGGCCAACGTCCTGACTTTC CASSKTVAGANVLTF
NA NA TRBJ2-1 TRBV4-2 TGTGCCAGCACCCCTTGGGGGACTGACTTCAATGAGCAGTTCTTC CASTPWGTDFNEQFF
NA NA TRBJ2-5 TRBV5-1 TGCGCCAGCAGGAGCGGGCGACGAGAGACCCAGTACTTC CASRSGRRETQYF
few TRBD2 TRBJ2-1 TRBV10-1 TGCGCCAGCAGTGGTACGTTTGGACTAGCGGGAGGCCCCAGCTCCTACAATGAGCAGTTCTTC CASSGTFGLAGGPSSYNEQFF
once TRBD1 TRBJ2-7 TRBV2 TGTGCCAGCATCGCGGGACAGGGACGACGGTACGAGCAGTACTTC CASIAGQGRRYEQYF
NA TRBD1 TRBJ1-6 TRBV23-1 TGCGCCAGCAGTCACCGAGACAGGGGCCGTTCACCCCTCCACTTT CASSHRDRGRSPLHF
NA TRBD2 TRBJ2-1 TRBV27 TGTGCCAGCCACGGGGCGGGAGGGCCCTACAATGAGCAGTTCTTC CASHGAGGPYNEQFF
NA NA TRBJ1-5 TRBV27 TGTGCCAGCAGTTTATCCAATAATCAGCCCCAGCATTTT CASSLSNNQPQHF
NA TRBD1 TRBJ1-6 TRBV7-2 TGTGCCAGCAGCAGCGGACAGGGGTTTGTATCACCCCTCCACTTT CASSSGQGFVSPLHF
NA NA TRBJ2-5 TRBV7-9 TGTGCCAGCAGCTTTAAAGAGCAGAGCGGGACCCAGTACTTC CASSFKEQSGTQYF
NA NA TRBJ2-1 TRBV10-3 TGTGCCATCAGTCCGGGACTCGAATACAATGAGCAGTTCTTC CAISPGLEYNEQFF
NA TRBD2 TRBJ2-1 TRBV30 TGTGCCTGGAGACGAGCGGGAGGGGGCAATGAGCAGTTCTTC CAWRRAGGGNEQFF
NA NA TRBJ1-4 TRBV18 TGTGCCAGCTCTCCCGGGGGAGTGGACGGGGCGAAACTGTTTTTT CASSPGGVDGAKLFF
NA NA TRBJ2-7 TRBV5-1 TGCGCCAGCAGCTCAGGGCAGGACCCCCGCTCCTACGAGCAGTACTTC CASSSGQDPRSYEQYF
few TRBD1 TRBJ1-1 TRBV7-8 TGTGCCAGCAGCTTAGGCAACAGGGGGAGATGGAACACTGAAGCTTTCTTT CASSLGNRGRWNTEAFF
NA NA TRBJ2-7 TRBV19 TGTGCCAGTAGAAGCGACGGTGGCTACGAGCAGTACTTC CASRSDGGYEQYF
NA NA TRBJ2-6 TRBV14 TGTGCCAGCAGCCAATTTATTCGACAGTCGGCCCCCTCTGGGGCCAACGTCCTGACTTTC CASSQFIRQSAPSGANVLTF
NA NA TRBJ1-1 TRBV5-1 TGCGCCAGCAGCTTCAGCGGGATTAGTACTGAAGCTTTCTTT CASSFSGISTEAFF
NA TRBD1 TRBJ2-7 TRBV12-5 TGTGCTAGTGGTACCGGACAGGGAGGCTCCTACGAGCAGTACTTC CASGTGQGGSYEQYF
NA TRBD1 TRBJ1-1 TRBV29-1 TGCAGCGTTGGGACAGGGGAAGCTTTCTTT CSVGTGEAFF
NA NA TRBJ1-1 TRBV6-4 TGTGCCAGCCGGGAACGGGGAACTCTTGAAGCTTTCTTT CASRERGTLEAFF